Below, 26 T cell receptor beta chains from the same sample are listed, as sequenced in a study of CD8+ T cells in alopecia areata (dated by TCRdb to the late 2010s). Taken with the paper, the label for time point translates to: baseline before oral tofacitinib. Libraries came from the immunoSEQ multiplex PCR assay. For TCR sequencing, RNA was extracted from every sample and reverse transcribed into cDNA to serve as template. TCRdb's version of the immuneACCESS table is confined to in-frame rearrangements and falls short of the full clone set. An unresolved V gene accounts for under half of the shortfall where checked; the remainder is of unknown origin. The sample has tens of thousands of clones on record, approximately 61% of them singletons. Around a sixth of the sample is in the top ten clones. The sample here was CD8+ T cells sorted from blood, taken at week 0. Every receptor here comes from a human donor with alopecia areata.

V gene TRBV15 combines with J gene TRBJ2-1; 9 bases are a match to TRBD1. There are 15 residues in the CDR3. Losses at the gene ends were 1 base for V and 11 bases for J; bases not matched to a gene: 9. The germline gives CDR1 LNHNV, CDR2 YYDKDF (reference sequence). The CDR3 nucleotides are TGTGCCACCAGCAGAGCCCGGGACAGGGCGCTCCAGCAGTTCTTC. This codes for CATSRARDRALQQFF.

This chain joins TRBV4-1 and TRBJ2-4; D not resolved. Germline V gene sequence: CDR1 MGHRA, CDR2 YSYEKL. The CDR3 has 15 amino acids. V was pared by 8 bases and J by 1 base, with 15 bases between. This CDR3 reads CASGDSFPAKNIQYF. The CDR3 DNA reads TGCGCCAGCGGTGATTCCTTCCCTGCCAAAAACATTCAGTACTTC.

The table lists this clone with a few counts. V gene TRBV5-6 combines with J gene TRBJ2-1, with unresolved D. Germline assignment: CDR1 SGHDT and CDR2 YYEEEE. The CDR3 loop spans 12 amino acids. Trimming pared 2 bases from V and 4 bases from J, leaving 4 bases between. The CDR3 spells CASSFTYNEQFF. The CDR3 bases are TGTGCCAGCAGCTTCACTTACAATGAGCAGTTCTTC.

This clone has only a few counts. The V and J genes are TRBV29-1 and TRBJ2-1, with 7 bases that match TRBD2. V dropped 1 base and J dropped 2; count of bases not matched to a gene: 8. The CDR3 contains 16 residues. Germline loops: CDR1 SQVTM, CDR2 ANQGSEA. CDR3 DNA sequence: TGCAGCGTTGAAGGAGTTGCGGGAGTTGCCTACAATGAGCAGTTCTTC. Encoded protein: CSVEGVAGVAYNEQFF.

The chain carries TRBV25-1 and TRBJ2-2; 9 nucleotides line up with TRBD1. The germline CDR1 and CDR2 sequences are MGHDK and SYGVNS. Trimming removed 7 bases from V and 3 bases from J; junction bases left unmatched: 6. The CDR3 spans 15 residues. The CDR3 region is CASTWTGADTGELFF. The DNA for the CDR3 is TGTGCCAGCACATGGACAGGGGCCGACACCGGGGAGCTGTTTTTT.

This clone was picked up a small number of times. The rearrangement links TRBV4-2 to TRBJ1-1; the D gene is possibly TRBD1 (5 bases). CDR1 is LGHNA, CDR2 YNFKEQ, per germline. Deletions cut 4 bases from V and 5 bases from J, with 20 bases between. The CDR3 runs to 16 residues. The CDR3 here is CASSPPGTFPNTEAFF. Here the CDR3 DNA reads TGTGCCAGCAGCCCACCTGGGACTTTTCCGAATACTGAAGCTTTCTTT.

Of note for this clone: A junction end diverges from the germline sequence, so it may reflect a read error. This chain connects TRBV7-3 to TRBJ2-7; no clear D. CDR1 is SGHTA and CDR2 is FQGTGA in the germline V gene. The CDR3 spans 9 residues. CDR3 protein: CASRPVGFF. CDR3 DNA: TGTGCCAGCAGACCCGTTGGGTTCTTC. Complete variable domain (other parts from reference TRBV7-3 and TRBJ2-7): GAGVSQTPSNKVTEKGKYVELRCDPISGHTALYWYRQSLGQGPEFLIYFQGTGAADDSGLPNDRFFAVRPEGSVSTLKIQRTERGDSAVYLCASRPVGFFGPGTRLTVT.

The chain recombines TRBV7-9 with TRBJ2-2; D gene unclear. The germline V and J ends were trimmed by 6 bases and 2 bases, with 10 bases remaining between them. Germline V gene sequence: CDR1 SEHNR, CDR2 FQNEAQ (reference sequence). The CDR3 contains 14 residues. The CDR3 DNA reads TGTGCCAGCAGATCAGGTCCTAACACCGGGGAGCTGTTTTTT. Translating gives CASRSGPNTGELFF.

This clone was seen a few times. The rearrangement joins TRBV5-6 to TRBJ2-1, with D maybe TRBD2 (5 bases). With 4 bases removed from V and 5 bases from J, the gap between germline ends came to 7 bases. Germline V lookup: CDR1 SGHDT, CDR2 YYEEEE. CDR3 size: 12 residues. DNA of the CDR3: TGTGCCAGCAGCCTCGGGGACAATGAGCAGTTCTTC. Its translation: CASSLGDNEQFF.

There are a few counts of this clone. This sequence joins TRBV25-1 and TRBJ2-1; D gene unclear. Trimming took off 1 base at V and 5 bases at J, with 15 bases between the two ends. Germline V gives CDR1 MGHDK, CDR2 SYGVNS. CDR3 length equals 16 residues. CDR3 loop: CASSESTAVLNNEQFF. The CDR3 DNA sequence: TGTGCCAGCAGTGAATCTACGGCCGTACTTAACAATGAGCAGTTCTTC.

V usage is TRBV25-1 and J usage is TRBJ2-5; D possibly corresponds to TRBD1 (8 bases). Germline V gives CDR1 MGHDK, CDR2 SYGVNS. The CDR3 covers 12 residues. Trimming removed 8 bases at V and 8 bases at J, with 15 bases between. In nucleotides, the CDR3 is TGTGCCAGCGGACAGGGAGGGGGAACCCAGTACTTC. This translates into CASGQGGGTQYF.

Only a few counts were recorded for this clone. The CDR3: CASSFTAGQPYEQYF. The CDR3 region has the DNA TGTGCCAGCAGCTTCACGGCGGGACAGCCCTACGAGCAGTACTTC. The gene calls are TRBV7-2 and TRBJ2-7; D perhaps matches TRBD1 (7 bases). This CDR3 region has 15 residues. From germline, CDR1 is SGHTA and CDR2 FQGNSA. V was shortened by 3 bases and J by 2 bases, with 14 bases between the two germline ends.

The chain recombines TRBV29-1 with TRBJ1-1; TRBD1 is a possible D gene (5 bases). This CDR3 has 13 amino acids. From germline, CDR1 is SQVTM and CDR2 ANQGSEA. V was pared by 7 bases and J by 7 bases, with 19 bases between. In DNA form, the CDR3 reads TGCAGCGCTGCTCCAGGGACGGACCTTGAAGCTTTCTTT. This encodes CSAAPGTDLEAFF.

This clone occurred a few times. V is TRBV7-3 and J is TRBJ2-7; D uncertain. In germline, CDR1 is SGHTA, CDR2 FQGTGA. There are 13 residues in the CDR3. The ends were cut back, 2 bases at V and 5 bases at J, with 10 bases in the middle. The CDR3 loop is CASSLARTNEQYF. CDR3 nucleotide sequence: TGTGCCAGCAGCTTAGCCCGGACCAACGAGCAGTACTTC.

The V gene is TRBV27, the J gene TRBJ2-5; TRBD2 agrees at 13 bases. Losses at the gene ends were 0 bases for V and 5 bases for J; bases not matched to a gene: 3. The CDR3 totals 16 residues. Germline CDR1 and CDR2: MNHEY and SMNVEV (reference sequence). In DNA form, the CDR3 reads TGTGCCAGCAGTTTATCTCCGGGACTAGCGGGGGAGACCCAGTACTTC. As protein: CASSLSPGLAGETQYF.

V gene TRBV28 combines with J gene TRBJ1-1; 8 bases are shared with TRBD1. Losses at the gene ends were 5 bases for V and 4 bases for J; bases not matched to a gene: 9. The CDR3 covers 15 residues. Germline CDR1 and CDR2: MDHEN and SYDVKM. The CDR3 DNA reads TGTGCCAGCAGTCCCTCACAGGGGGATGTCACTGAAGCTTTCTTT. Residues: CASSPSQGDVTEAFF.

The V call is TRBV4-3, the J call TRBJ1-2; D is possibly TRBD1 (6 bases). Germline V CDR1 and CDR2: LGHNA, YSLEER. The CDR3 has 15 residues. V lost 4 bases to trimming and J lost 4 bases, with 16 bases between them. DNA for the CDR3: TGCGCCAGCAGCCTAACCCGGGGGGCCCCCTATGGCTACACCTTC. This gives the protein CASSLTRGAPYGYTF.

This chain links TRBV6-1 with TRBJ1-5; TRBD1 aligns across 7 bases. This CDR3 spans 12 amino acids. CDR1 is MNHNS, CDR2 SASEGT, per germline. Trimming at V came to 10 bases and at J to 7 bases, leaving 7 bases not matched to a gene. CDR3 DNA: TGTGCCACAGCACAGGGGTACCAGCCCCAGCATTTT. It encodes CATAQGYQPQHF.

The J gene is TRBJ1-6, the V gene TRBV2; 8 nucleotides agree with TRBD1. Germline lookup yields CDR1 SNHLY and CDR2 FYNNEI. The V gene end was trimmed by 6 bases and the J gene end by 0 bases; junction bases not matched to a gene: 10. The CDR3 consists of 18 residues. The CDR3: CASSLTGGQSSYNSPLHF. DNA for the CDR3: TGTGCCAGCAGCCTAACAGGGGGTCAGAGCTCCTATAATTCACCCCTCCACTTT.

The V call is TRBV9, the J call TRBJ2-7, with 7 nucleotides matching TRBD1. From germline, CDR1 is SGDLS and CDR2 YYNGEE. The CDR3 totals 14 residues. V shed 2 bases and J 2 bases; nucleotides not matched to a gene: 4. The CDR3 DNA follows: TGTGCCAGCAGCGTTCGGGACAGACCCTACGAGCAGTACTTC. It codes for CASSVRDRPYEQYF.

This clone was picked up a small number of times. The same CDR3 can be traced to other DNA sequences in this sample. The genes are TRBV5-1 and TRBJ1-1; D not certain. The ends were cut back, 7 bases at V and 1 base at J, with 8 bases in the middle. CDR3 size: 12 residues. Germline CDR1 and CDR2: SGHRS and YFSETQ. The CDR3 sequence: CASRDSNTEAFF. DNA for the CDR3: TGCGCCAGCCGGGATTCGAACACTGAAGCTTTCTTT.

Written as DNA, the CDR3 is TGCGCCAGCAACACGGTGGGTTCTGGGGCCAACGTCCTGACTTTC. Amino acid sequence: CASNTVGSGANVLTF. The chain uses TRBV5-1 and TRBJ2-6; D unresolved. The CDR3 has 15 amino acids. Germline V lookup: CDR1 SGHRS, CDR2 YFSETQ. V lost 6 bases to trimming and J lost 1 base, with 11 bases between them. Variable domain in full (rest from reference TRBV5-1 and TRBJ2-6): KAGVTQTPRYLIKTRGQQVTLSCSPISGHRSVSWYQQTPGQGLQFLFEYFSETQRNKGNFPGRFSGRQFSNSRSEMNVSTLELGDSALYLCASNTVGSGANVLTFGAGSRLTVL.

The V gene is TRBV30, the J gene TRBJ2-3, with 9 nucleotides matching TRBD2. Trimming took 1 base from V and 2 from J; bases not matched to a gene: 13. Germline-derived CDR1 and CDR2 are GTSNPN and SVGIG (reference sequence). CDR3 size: 18 residues. CDR3 coding DNA: TGTGCCTGGAGTGACGTAGCGGGGGACTCACCGTACACAGATACGCAGTATTTT. Translating gives CAWSDVAGDSPYTDTQYF.

Only one count was recorded for this clone. The chain combines TRBV9 with TRBJ2-3, with 7 bases aligning to TRBD2. Germline lookup yields CDR1 SGDLS and CDR2 YYNGEE. J gave up 0 bases and V 3 bases, and 4 bases lay outside the gene matches. CDR3 length equals 15 residues. CDR3 loop: CASSAGDYSTDTQYF. CDR3 bases: TGTGCCAGCAGCGCGGGGGACTACAGCACAGATACGCAGTATTTT.

The rearrangement links TRBV23-1 to TRBJ1-1; 7 bases match TRBD1. TRBV23-1 carries the ORF label, with uncertain function. CDR3 length equals 14 residues. V shed 8 bases and J 0 bases; nucleotides not matched to a gene: 6. CDR3 sequence: CASGPGQLNTEAFF. Here the CDR3 DNA reads TGCGCCAGCGGCCCGGGACAGCTGAACACTGAAGCTTTCTTT.

This clone occurred a few times. V usage is TRBV7-9 and J usage is TRBJ2-3; D remains ambiguous. The CDR3 spans 12 residues. The V and J ends lost 5 bases and 6 bases respectively, with 9 bases between them. In germline, CDR1 is SEHNR, CDR2 FQNEAQ (reference sequence). In DNA, the CDR3 is TGTGCCAGCAGCCAAGATATGGATACGCAGTATTTT. It encodes CASSQDMDTQYF.